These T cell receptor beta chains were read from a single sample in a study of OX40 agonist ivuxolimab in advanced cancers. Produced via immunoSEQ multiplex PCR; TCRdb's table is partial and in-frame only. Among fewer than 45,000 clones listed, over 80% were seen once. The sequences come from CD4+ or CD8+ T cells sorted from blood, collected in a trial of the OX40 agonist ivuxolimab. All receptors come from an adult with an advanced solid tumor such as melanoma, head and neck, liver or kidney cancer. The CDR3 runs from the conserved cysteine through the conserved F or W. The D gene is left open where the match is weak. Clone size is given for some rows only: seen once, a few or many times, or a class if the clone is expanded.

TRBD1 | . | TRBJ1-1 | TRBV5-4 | CASSPGQGAMNTEAFF | TGTGCCAGCAGCCCGGGACAGGGGGCGATGAACACTGAAGCTTTCTTT
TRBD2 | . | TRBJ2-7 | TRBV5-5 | CASTLPGGSSYEQYF | TGTGCCAGCACCCTGCCGGGAGGCAGCTCCTACGAGCAGTACTTC
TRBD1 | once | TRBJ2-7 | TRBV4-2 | CASSQPDRLSPNEQYF | TGTGCCAGCAGCCAACCGGACAGGCTTTCGCCTAACGAGCAGTACTTC
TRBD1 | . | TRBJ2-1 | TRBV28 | CASSSTGTRVYNEQFF | TGTGCCAGCAGTTCGACAGGGACCAGGGTCTACAATGAGCAGTTCTTC
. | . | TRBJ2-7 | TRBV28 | CASSLFSGSETYEQYF | TGTGCCAGCAGTTTATTTTCTGGTTCAGAAACCTACGAGCAGTACTTC
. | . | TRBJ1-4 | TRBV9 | CASSRGRFNEKLFF | TGTGCCAGCAGCAGGGGACGGTTTAATGAAAAACTGTTTTTT
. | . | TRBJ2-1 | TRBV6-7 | CASSYRGTYNEQFF | TGTGCCAGCAGTTACAGGGGTACCTACAATGAGCAGTTCTTC
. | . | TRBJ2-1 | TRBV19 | CASRTSNNEQFF | TGTGCCAGTAGGACGTCTAACAATGAGCAGTTCTTC
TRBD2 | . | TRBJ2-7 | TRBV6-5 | CASSYSHSGRTYEQYF | TGTGCCAGCAGTTACTCGCATAGCGGGAGGACCTACGAGCAGTACTTC
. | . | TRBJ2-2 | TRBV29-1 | CSVDGQNTGELFF | TGCAGCGTTGATGGACAAAACACCGGGGAGCTGTTTTTT
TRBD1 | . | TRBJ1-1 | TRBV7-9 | CASSLGDRVGTEAFF | TGTGCCAGCAGCTTAGGTGACAGGGTTGGAACTGAAGCTTTCTTT
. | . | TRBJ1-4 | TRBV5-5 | CASSPSREKLFF | TGTGCCAGCAGCCCCTCTAGGGAAAAACTGTTTTTT
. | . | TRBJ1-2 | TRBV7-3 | CASSLTGSGFGYTF | TGTGCCAGCAGCTTAACGGGTTCGGGTTTTGGCTACACCTTC
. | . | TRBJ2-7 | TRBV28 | CASSLTMSWNEQYF | TGTGCCAGCAGTTTAACTATGTCTTGGAACGAGCAGTACTTC
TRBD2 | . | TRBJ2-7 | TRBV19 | CASSSPSGKGYEQYF | TGTGCCAGTAGTAGCCCTAGCGGGAAGGGCTACGAGCAGTACTTC
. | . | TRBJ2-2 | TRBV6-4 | CASSDSGGNTGELFF | TGTGCCAGCAGTGACTCAGGGGGAAACACCGGGGAGCTGTTTTTT
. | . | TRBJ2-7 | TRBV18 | CASSPPSPRGALYF | TGTGCCAGCTCACCACCGAGTCCAAGGGGGGCGTTGTACTTC
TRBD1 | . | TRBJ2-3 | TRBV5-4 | CASSSPQGFTDTQYF | TGTGCCAGCAGCTCACCACAGGGGTTCACAGATACGCAGTATTTT
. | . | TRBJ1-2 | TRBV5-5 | CASSLVGTNYGYTF | TGTGCCAGCAGCTTGGTCGGGACGAACTATGGCTACACCTTC
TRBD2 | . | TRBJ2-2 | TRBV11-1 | CASSQREVSGELFF | TGTGCCAGCAGCCAGCGGGAGGTATCCGGGGAGCTGTTTTTT
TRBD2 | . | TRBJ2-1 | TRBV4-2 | CASSQGSRLAGEVFF | TGTGCCAGCAGCCAAGGTTCGAGACTAGCGGGAGAGGTGTTCTTC
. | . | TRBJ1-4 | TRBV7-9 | CASSSQTGGATNEKLFF | TGTGCCAGCAGCTCCCAGACGGGCGGCGCAACTAATGAAAAACTGTTTTTT
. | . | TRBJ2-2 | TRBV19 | CASTIRGQQLAANTGELFF | TGTGCCAGTACCATCCGGGGACAGCAACTAGCCGCGAACACCGGGGAGCTGTTTTTT
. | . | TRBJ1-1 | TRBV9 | CASSVVGTDTEAFF | TGTGCCAGCAGCGTAGTGGGAACGGACACTGAAGCTTTCTTT
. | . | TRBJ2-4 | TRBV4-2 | CASSQEAQAKNIQYF | TGTGCCAGCAGCCAAGAGGCCCAGGCCAAAAACATTCAGTACTTC
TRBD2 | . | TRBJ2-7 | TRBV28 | CASTSGGVRGYEQYF | TGTGCCAGCACCTCTGGGGGGGTGAGGGGCTACGAGCAGTACTTC
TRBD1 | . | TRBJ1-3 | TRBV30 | CAWSVTGGNTIYF | TGTGCCTGGAGTGTAACAGGGGGGAACACCATATATTTT
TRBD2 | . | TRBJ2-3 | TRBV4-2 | CASSHLAGLAALSSTDTQYF | TGTGCCAGCAGCCACCTAGCTGGACTAGCGGCGCTTTCTAGCACAGATACGCAGTATTTT
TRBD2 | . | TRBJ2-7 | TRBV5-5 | CASGTSVGYEQYF | TGTGCCAGCGGCACTAGCGTTGGGTACGAGCAGTACTTC
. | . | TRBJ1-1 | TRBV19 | CASSMGGLNTEAFF | TGTGCCAGTAGTATGGGGGGACTGAACACTGAAGCTTTCTTT
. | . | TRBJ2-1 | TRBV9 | CASTQDGSSYNEQFF | TGTGCCAGCACCCAGGACGGGAGCTCCTACAATGAGCAGTTCTTC
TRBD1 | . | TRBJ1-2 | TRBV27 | CASQGPGTGNYGYTF | TGTGCCAGCCAAGGTCCCGGGACAGGGAACTATGGCTACACCTTC
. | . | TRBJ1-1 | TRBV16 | CASSSRWTEAFF | TGTGCCAGCAGCTCTCGGTGGACTGAAGCTTTCTTT
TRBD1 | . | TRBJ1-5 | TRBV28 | CASSSQGVRNQPQHF | TGTGCCAGCAGCTCACAGGGGGTCCGCAATCAGCCCCAGCATTTT
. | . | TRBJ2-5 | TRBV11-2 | CASSSRLGGQETQYF | TGTGCCAGCAGCTCTAGGCTAGGCGGCCAAGAGACCCAGTACTTC
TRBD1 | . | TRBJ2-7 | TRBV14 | CASSLQGAREQYF | TGTGCCAGCAGCCTGCAGGGGGCGCGGGAGCAGTACTTC
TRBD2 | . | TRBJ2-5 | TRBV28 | CASMGGQETQYF | TGTGCCAGTATGGGGGGGCAAGAGACCCAGTACTTC
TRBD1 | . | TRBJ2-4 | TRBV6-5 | CASRAPGQGKGIQYF | TGTGCCAGCAGGGCTCCGGGACAGGGGAAGGGCATTCAGTACTTC
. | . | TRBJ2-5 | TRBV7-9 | CASSLVRGTGSAQYF | TGTGCCAGCAGCTTAGTGAGGGGGACGGGGTCCGCCCAGTACTTC
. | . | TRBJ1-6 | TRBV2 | CASSDEGISNSPLHF | TGTGCCAGCAGTGACGAGGGCATTTCCAATTCACCCCTCCACTTT
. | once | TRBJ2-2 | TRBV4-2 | CASSQVGAGDTGELFF | TGTGCCAGCAGCCAAGTTGGGGCAGGGGACACCGGGGAGCTGTTTTTT
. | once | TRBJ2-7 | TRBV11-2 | CASSLRGGTEQYF | TGTGCCAGCAGCTTAAGGGGTGGTACCGAGCAGTACTTC
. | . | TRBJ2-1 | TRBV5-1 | CASSLDLAAASRDYNEQFF | TGCGCCAGCAGCTTGGATCTGGCAGCCGCTTCCCGCGACTACAATGAGCAGTTCTTC